This T cell receptor beta chain derives from a study of T-cell memory formation after mild COVID-19 (dated by TCRdb to about 2021). Background on the whole study: TCR sequence clusters from the two donors were found to be largely donor specific. The cohort was made up of two young adult volunteers, one female and one male, who were previously healthy. T-cell clones expanding and contracting after mild COVID-19 in a couple of donors were tracked by longitudinal TCRalpha and TCRbeta repertoire sequencing.

Reads for this sample came from an Illumina NovaSeq 6000. Using 5'RACE with constant-segment primers, TCRalpha and TCRbeta cDNA libraries were constructed, with sample barcodes and unique molecular identifiers added in the process. RNA was extracted from every sample with Trizol reagent. Library amplification was performed in two PCR steps, and a second sample barcode and Illumina TruSeq adapters were introduced in the second step. Sequencing of libraries was performed on an Illumina NovaSeq with 2 x 150 bp paired-end reads. For the original study's pipeline: With migec v1.2.7, reads were demultiplexed and then collapsed into UMI-guided consensus sequences. With mixcr v2.1.11, UMI consensuses were aligned to TRA and TRB V and J templates and assembled into clonotypes. A clonotype was counted as expanded or contracted only when both edgeR and NoisET called the clonotype significant, with the noise models trained on biological replicates. For edgeR calls, the thresholds were a false discovery rate-adjusted p below 0.01 and a log2 fold-change of 1. As an exploratory analysis of dynamics, PCA with hierarchical clustering was applied to max-normalized trajectories of the 1000 most abundant clonotypes. Each responding clone was given a CD4 or CD8 phenotype based on the CD4+ and CD8+ repertoires, which had been sequenced separately. TCRdb applied fastp at Q25 and MiXCR to the public reads, then kept only in-frame beta chains. Identical CDR3 proteins give one entry, which carries the most common genes and DNA. The V and J calls shown here were made by TCRdb, not taken from the authors' results. Counted in this sample were roughly 350,000 distinct CDR3 sequences; approximately 14% of them appeared once. The ten largest clones add up to about 20% of the sample.

Comment on this clonotype: This clone's antigen is unknown. It has no much larger one-base neighbor in the sample; base qualities were not kept.

V drops 5 bases and J drops 3 bases, leaving 8 bases in between. From the cysteine up to the valine, the CDR3 has a length of 11 residues. The entry retains the CDR3 DNA only, 33 bases that are in frame from base 1. CDR1 and CDR2 were assigned from the germline V gene (reference sequence) as DFQATT and SNEGSKA. General study outcomes and caveats: The second-wave clones that peaked on day 37 were not confirmed to be SARS-CoV-2 specific. The study covered only a couple of mild cases, and larger cohorts including severe cases with pre-infection samples were considered necessary. Contracting CD4+ clones were found mainly in CM and EM memory subsets, while CD8+ clones were enriched in EMRA. Some responding clones were detected in pre-infection memory, which suggested that pre-existing cross-reactive memory T cells had joined the SARS-CoV-2 response. Clones that contracted from day 15 to 85 showed balanced CD4/CD8 phenotypes, whereas a second wave of clones that expanded from day 15 to 37 leaned towards CD4+.

PBMCs were isolated by Ficoll-Paque density gradient centrifugation. The source is a man aged 18 to 30 who had mild COVID-19 (a few samples of this study predate the infection). The sample titles of this study are shuffled in the database, so cell type and time point are left out; the donor was told from shared clones. The rearranged segments are TRBV20-1 and TRBJ2-7, and TRBD1 may be the D gene, going by 5 matching bases. The material sequenced was PBMCs or a T cell subset sorted from them (not recorded which). The CDR3 region has the sequence CSAGAHYEQYV. At the DNA level, the sequence is TGCAGTGCTGGGGCGCACTACGAGCAGTACGTC.